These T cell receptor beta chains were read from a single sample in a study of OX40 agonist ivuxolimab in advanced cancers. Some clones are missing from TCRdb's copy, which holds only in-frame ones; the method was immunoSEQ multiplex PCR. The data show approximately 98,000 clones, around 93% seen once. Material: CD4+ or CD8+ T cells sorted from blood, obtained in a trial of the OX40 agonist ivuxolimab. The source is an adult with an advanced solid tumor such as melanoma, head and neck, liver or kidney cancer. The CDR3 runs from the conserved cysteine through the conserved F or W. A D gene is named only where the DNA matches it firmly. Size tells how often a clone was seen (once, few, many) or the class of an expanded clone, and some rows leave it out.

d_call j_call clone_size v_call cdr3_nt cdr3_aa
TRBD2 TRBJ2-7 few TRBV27 TGTGCCAGCAGGACCCTAGCGGGACGCTACGAGCAGTACTTC CASRTLAGRYEQYF
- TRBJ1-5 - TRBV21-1 TGTGCCAGCACAGCAAGTGAGACGAGGGACAGGCGAAGCAATCAGCCCCAGCATTTT CASTASETRDRRSNQPQHF
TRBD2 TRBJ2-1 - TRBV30 TGTGCCTGGAGTGTCGGGACTAGCGCCTACAATGAGCAGTTCTTC CAWSVGTSAYNEQFF
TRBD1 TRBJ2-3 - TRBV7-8 TGTGCCAGCAGCCCGGACAGGTATACGCAGTATTTT CASSPDRYTQYF
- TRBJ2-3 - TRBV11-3 TGTGCCAGCAGCTTAGATGGGGGGATCACAGATACGCAGTATTTT CASSLDGGITDTQYF
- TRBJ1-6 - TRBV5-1 TGCGCCAGCAGCTTGGCTTCACAAAGCTCCTATAATTCACCCCTCCACTTT CASSLASQSSYNSPLHF
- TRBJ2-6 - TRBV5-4 TGTGCCAGCAGCTTGGCCCGGGGTACTGGGGCCAACGTCCTGACTTTC CASSLARGTGANVLTF
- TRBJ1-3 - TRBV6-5 TGTGCCATCCGGGACCGTTCTGGAAACACCATATATTTT CAIRDRSGNTIYF
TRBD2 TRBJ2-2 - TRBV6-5 TGTGCCAGCAGCAATAGCGGGACCGGGGAGCTGTTTTTT CASSNSGTGELFF
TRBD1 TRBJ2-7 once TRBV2 TGTGCCAGCAGTGGCCCGGGACAGGTTTCCTACGAGCAGTACTTC CASSGPGQVSYEQYF
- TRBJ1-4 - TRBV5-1 TGCGCCAGCAAGGGGGACGGCTCAACTAATGAAAAACTGTTTTTT CASKGDGSTNEKLFF
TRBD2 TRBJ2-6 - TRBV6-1 TGTGCCAGCAGTGAAGCGCTTCATGGTGTCCACGTGGCGGGGGGGCCTGGGGCCAACGTCCTGACTTTC CASSEALHGVHVAGGPGANVLTF
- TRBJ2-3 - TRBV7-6 TGTGCCAGCAGCTTGGACCTTCAGGCCGATACGCAGTATTTT CASSLDLQADTQYF
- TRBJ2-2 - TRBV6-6 TGTGCCAGCAGTTATCGGGAAGGGATCACCGGGGAGCTGTTTTTT CASSYREGITGELFF
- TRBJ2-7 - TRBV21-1 TGTGCCAGCAGCAAACTCCCACCGACAGACAACTACGAGCAGTACTTC CASSKLPPTDNYEQYF
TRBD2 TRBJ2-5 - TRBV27 TGTGCCAGCAGTTTTCTAACTAACATAGCGGGAGGACTCCAAGAGACCCAGTACTTC CASSFLTNIAGGLQETQYF
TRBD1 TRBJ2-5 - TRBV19 TGTGCCAGTAGTATAGATTCCGGGACAGGGGGTGAGACCCAGTACTTC CASSIDSGTGGETQYF
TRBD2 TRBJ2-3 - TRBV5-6 TGTGCCAGCAGCTGGACCCCCGGGGGGGCCGGCACAGATACGCAGTATTTT CASSWTPGGAGTDTQYF
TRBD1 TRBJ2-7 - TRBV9 TGTGCCAGCAGCGTAGAGGGACAGGGGACCCACGAGCAGTACTTC CASSVEGQGTHEQYF
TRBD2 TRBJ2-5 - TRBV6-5 TGTGCCAGCAGCTCTAGCGGGGAAGAGACCCAGTACTTC CASSSSGEETQYF
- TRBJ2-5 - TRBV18 TGTGCCAGCTTACCGGTTTCAGGGGAGCGCGAGACCCAGTACTTC CASLPVSGERETQYF
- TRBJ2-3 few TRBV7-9 TGTGCCAGCAGCTTAGCGGGAGTGGCAGATACGCAGTATTTT CASSLAGVADTQYF
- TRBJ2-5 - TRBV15 TGTGCCACCAGGGATGGTAGGCCGAGACAAGAGACCCAGTACTTC CATRDGRPRQETQYF
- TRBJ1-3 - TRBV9 TGTGCCAGCAGCGCCGCCGGCCACACCATATATTTT CASSAAGHTIYF
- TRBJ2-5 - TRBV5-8 TGTGCCAGCAGCTTGGGGGTAGGGGACCAAGAGACCCAGTACTTC CASSLGVGDQETQYF
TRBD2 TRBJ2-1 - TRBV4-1 TGCGCCAGCAGCCAAGAGTCGACTAGCGGGAGCTACAATGAGCAGTTCTTC CASSQESTSGSYNEQFF
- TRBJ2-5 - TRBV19 TGTGCCAGTAGTATAGGGCCCCAAGAGACCCAGTACTTC CASSIGPQETQYF
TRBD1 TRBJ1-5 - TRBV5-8 TGTGCCAGCAGCTCGGGACTCGGACAGGGACAAACCAATCAGCCCCAGCATTTT CASSSGLGQGQTNQPQHF
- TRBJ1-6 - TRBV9 TGTGCCAGCAGCGGTTTGGGAGGGCGGGAGAATTCACCCCTCCACTTT CASSGLGGRENSPLHF
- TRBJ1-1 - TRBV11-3 TGTGCCAGCAGCTTAGGGGGCTTTTACACTGAAGCTTTCTTT CASSLGGFYTEAFF
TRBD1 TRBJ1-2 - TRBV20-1 TGCAGTGTCCAGGGGGGCTATGGCTACACCTTC CSVQGGYGYTF
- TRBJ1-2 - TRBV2 TGTGCCAGCAGTGAAGTCCGTTCCCCAGGCGAAGGCTACACCTTC CASSEVRSPGEGYTF